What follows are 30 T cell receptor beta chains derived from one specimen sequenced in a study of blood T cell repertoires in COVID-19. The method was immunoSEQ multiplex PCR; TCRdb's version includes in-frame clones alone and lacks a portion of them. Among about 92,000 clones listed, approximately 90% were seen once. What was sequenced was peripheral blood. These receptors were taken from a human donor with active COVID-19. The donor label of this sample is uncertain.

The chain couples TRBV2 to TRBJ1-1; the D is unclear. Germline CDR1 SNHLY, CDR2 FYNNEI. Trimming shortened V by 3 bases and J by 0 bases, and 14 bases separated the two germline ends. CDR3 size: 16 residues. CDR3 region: CASSERLPQMNTEAFF. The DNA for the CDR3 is TGTGCCAGCAGTGAGCGCCTCCCACAGATGAACACTGAAGCTTTCTTT.

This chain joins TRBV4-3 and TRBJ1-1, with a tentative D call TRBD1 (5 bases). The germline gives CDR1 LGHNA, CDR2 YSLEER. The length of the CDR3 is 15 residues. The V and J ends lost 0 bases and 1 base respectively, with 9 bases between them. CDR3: CASSQERGQNTEAFF. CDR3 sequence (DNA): TGCGCCAGCAGCCAAGAGAGAGGACAGAACACTGAAGCTTTCTTT.

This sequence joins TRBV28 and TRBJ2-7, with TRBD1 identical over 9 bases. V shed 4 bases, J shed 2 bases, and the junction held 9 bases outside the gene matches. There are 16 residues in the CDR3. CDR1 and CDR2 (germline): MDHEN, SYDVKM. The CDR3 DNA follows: TGTGCCAGCAGTTCGCCTCCGGGACAGGGTACCTACGAGCAGTACTTC. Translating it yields CASSSPPGQGTYEQYF.

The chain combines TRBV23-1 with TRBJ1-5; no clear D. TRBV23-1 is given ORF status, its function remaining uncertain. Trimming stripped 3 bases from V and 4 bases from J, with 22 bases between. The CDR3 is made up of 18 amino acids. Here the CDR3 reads CASSHPEAGRSRNQPQHF. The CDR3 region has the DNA TGCGCCAGCAGTCACCCCGAGGCGGGGAGGTCTCGGAATCAGCCCCAGCATTTT.

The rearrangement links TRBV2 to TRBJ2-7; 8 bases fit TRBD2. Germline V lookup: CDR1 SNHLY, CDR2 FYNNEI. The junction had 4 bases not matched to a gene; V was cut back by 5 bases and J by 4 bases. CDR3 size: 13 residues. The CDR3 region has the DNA TGTGCCAGCAGTAGTCGGGGGGGGTACGAGCAGTACTTC. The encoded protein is CASSSRGGYEQYF.

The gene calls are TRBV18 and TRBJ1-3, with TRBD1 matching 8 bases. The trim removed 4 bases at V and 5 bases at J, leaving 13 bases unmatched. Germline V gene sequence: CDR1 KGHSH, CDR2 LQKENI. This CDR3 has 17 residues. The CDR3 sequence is CASSQGLGQELRNTIYF. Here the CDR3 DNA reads TGTGCCAGCTCACAAGGTTTGGGACAGGAGTTAAGAAACACCATATATTTT.

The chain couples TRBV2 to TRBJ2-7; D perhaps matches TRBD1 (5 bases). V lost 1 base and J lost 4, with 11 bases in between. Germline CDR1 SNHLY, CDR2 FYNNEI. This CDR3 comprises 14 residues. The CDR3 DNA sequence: TGTGCCAGCAGTGAAGAGCGACAGTTGTACGAGCAGTACTTC. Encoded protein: CASSEERQLYEQYF. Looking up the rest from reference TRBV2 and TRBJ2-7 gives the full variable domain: EPEVTQTPSHQVTQMGQEVILRCVPISNHLYFYWYRQILGQKVEFLVSFYNNEISEKSEIFDDQFSVERPDGSNFTLKIRSTKLEDSAMYFCASSEERQLYEQYFGPGTRLTVT.

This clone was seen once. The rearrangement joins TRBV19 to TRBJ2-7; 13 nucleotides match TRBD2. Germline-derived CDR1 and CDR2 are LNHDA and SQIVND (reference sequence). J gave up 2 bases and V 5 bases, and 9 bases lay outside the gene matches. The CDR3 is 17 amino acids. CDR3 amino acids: CASSLGTSGVIPYEQYF. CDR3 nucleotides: TGTGCCAGTAGTCTCGGGACTAGCGGGGTGATCCCCTACGAGCAGTACTTC.

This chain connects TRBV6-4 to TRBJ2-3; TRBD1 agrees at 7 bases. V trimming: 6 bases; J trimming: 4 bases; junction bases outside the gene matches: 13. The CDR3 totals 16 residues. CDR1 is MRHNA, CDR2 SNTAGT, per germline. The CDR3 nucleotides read TGTGCCAGCAGGCGTACGGGGCAGGGGGTGGCAGATACGCAGTATTTT. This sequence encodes CASRRTGQGVADTQYF.

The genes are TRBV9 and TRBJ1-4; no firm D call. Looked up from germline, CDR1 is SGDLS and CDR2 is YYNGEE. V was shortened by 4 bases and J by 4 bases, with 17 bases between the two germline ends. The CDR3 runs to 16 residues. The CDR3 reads CASSPVPGSFNEKLFF. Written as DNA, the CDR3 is TGTGCCAGCAGCCCGGTTCCGGGAAGCTTTAATGAAAAACTGTTTTTT. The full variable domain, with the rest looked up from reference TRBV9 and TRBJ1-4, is DSGVTQTPKHLITATGQRVTLRCSPRSGDLSVYWYQQSLDQGLQFLIQYYNGEERAKGNILERFSAQQFPDLHSELNLSSLELGDSALYFCASSPVPGSFNEKLFFGSGTQLSVL.

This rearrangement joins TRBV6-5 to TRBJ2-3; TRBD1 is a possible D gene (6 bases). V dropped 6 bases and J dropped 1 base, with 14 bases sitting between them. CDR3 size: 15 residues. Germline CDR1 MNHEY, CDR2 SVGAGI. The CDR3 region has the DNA TGTGCCAGCAGACAAATGGGGGCAGGCACAGATACGCAGTATTTT. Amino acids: CASRQMGAGTDTQYF.

CDR3 sequence reads: CATSDPGQGLEQYF. As DNA, the CDR3 is TGTGCCACCAGTGACCCCGGACAGGGACTCGAGCAGTACTTC. The V and J genes are TRBV24-1 and TRBJ2-7; 8 bases agree with TRBD1. The germline gives CDR1 KGHDR, CDR2 SFDVKD. This CDR3 region has 14 residues. Losses at the gene ends were 4 bases for V and 6 bases for J; bases not matched to a gene: 7.

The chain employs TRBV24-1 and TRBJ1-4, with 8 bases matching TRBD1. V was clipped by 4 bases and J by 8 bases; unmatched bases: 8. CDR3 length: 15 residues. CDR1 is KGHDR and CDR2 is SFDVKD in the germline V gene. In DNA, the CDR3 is TGTGCCACCAGTGACCCCGGGACAGGTCGGGAAAAACTGTTTTTT. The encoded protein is CATSDPGTGREKLFF.

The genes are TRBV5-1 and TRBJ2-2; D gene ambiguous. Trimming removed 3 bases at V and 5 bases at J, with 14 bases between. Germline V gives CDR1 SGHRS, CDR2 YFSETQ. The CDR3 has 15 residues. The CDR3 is CASSSTYSSTGELFF. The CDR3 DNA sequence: TGCGCCAGCAGCTCTACCTACAGCAGTACCGGGGAGCTGTTTTTT. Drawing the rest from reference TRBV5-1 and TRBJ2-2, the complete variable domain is KAGVTQTPRYLIKTRGQQVTLSCSPISGHRSVSWYQQTPGQGLQFLFEYFSETQRNKGNFPGRFSGRQFSNSRSEMNVSTLELGDSALYLCASSSTYSSTGELFFGEGSRLTVL.

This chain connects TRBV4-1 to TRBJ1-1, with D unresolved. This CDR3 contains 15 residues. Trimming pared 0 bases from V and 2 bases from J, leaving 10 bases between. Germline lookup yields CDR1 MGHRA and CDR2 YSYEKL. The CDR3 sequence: CASSQDPQPNTEAFF. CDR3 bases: TGCGCCAGCAGCCAAGATCCACAGCCAAACACTGAAGCTTTCTTT.

The CDR3 DNA sequence: TGTGCCAGCAGTTACCGGGACAGGGGGAGAGGTCAGCCCCAGCATTTT. This encodes CASSYRDRGRGQPQHF. This rearrangement joins TRBV6-8 to TRBJ1-5; TRBD1 matches 11 bases. Germline loops: CDR1 MNHGY, CDR2 SAAAGT. The CDR3 runs 16 residues. The ends lost 2 bases at V and 6 bases at J; junction bases unmatched: 6.

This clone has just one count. CDR3 in amino acids: CASSLIETSNYEQYF. The CDR3 nucleotides are TGTGCCAGCAGCTTAATCGAGACTAGCAACTACGAGCAGTACTTC. V usage is TRBV11-2 and J usage is TRBJ2-7; 7 nucleotides agree with TRBD2. The CDR3 spans 15 residues. The V gene's germline CDR1 is SGHAT and CDR2 FQNNGV. After removal of 2 bases from V and 3 bases from J, the junction contained 7 bases not matched to a gene.

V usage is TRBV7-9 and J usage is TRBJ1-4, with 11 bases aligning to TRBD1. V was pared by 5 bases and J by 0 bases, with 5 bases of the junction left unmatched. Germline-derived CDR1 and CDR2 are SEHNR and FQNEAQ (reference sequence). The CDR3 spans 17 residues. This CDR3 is CASSGQGAFPTNEKLFF. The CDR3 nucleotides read TGTGCCAGCAGCGGACAGGGGGCCTTTCCAACTAATGAAAAACTGTTTTTT. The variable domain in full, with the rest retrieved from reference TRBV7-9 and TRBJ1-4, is DTGVSQNPRHKITKRGQNVTFRCDPISEHNRLYWYRQTLGQGPEFLTYFQNEAQLEKSRLLSDRFSAERPKGSFSTLEIQRTEQGDSAMYLCASSGQGAFPTNEKLFFGSGTQLSVL.

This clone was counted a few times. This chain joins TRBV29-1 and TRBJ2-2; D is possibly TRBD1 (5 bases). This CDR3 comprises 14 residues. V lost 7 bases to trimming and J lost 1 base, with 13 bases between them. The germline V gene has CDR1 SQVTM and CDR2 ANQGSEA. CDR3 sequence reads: CSAYFRVNTGELFF. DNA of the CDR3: TGCAGCGCATACTTCAGGGTGAACACCGGGGAGCTGTTTTTT.

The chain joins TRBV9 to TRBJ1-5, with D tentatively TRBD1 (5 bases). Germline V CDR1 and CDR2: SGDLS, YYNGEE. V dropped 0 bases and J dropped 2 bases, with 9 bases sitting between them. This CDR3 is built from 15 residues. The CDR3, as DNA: TGTGCCAGCAGCGTAGAGGGGCACGGCAATCAGCCCCAGCATTTT. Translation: CASSVEGHGNQPQHF. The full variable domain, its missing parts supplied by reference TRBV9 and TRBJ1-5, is DSGVTQTPKHLITATGQRVTLRCSPRSGDLSVYWYQQSLDQGLQFLIQYYNGEERAKGNILERFSAQQFPDLHSELNLSSLELGDSALYFCASSVEGHGNQPQHFGDGTRLSIL.

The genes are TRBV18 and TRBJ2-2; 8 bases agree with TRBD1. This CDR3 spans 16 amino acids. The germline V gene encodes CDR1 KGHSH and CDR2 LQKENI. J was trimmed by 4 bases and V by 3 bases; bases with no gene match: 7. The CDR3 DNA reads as TGTGCCAGCTCACCGGACAGGGCGGTAGGCACCGGGGAGCTGTTTTTT. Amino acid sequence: CASSPDRAVGTGELFF.

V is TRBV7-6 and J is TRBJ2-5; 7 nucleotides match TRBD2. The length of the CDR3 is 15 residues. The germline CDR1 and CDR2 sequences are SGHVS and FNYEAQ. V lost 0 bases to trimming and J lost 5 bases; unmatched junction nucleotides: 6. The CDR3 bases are TGTGCCAGCAGCTTAGCGGGGGGGACGATCGAGACCCAGTACTTC. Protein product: CASSLAGGTIETQYF. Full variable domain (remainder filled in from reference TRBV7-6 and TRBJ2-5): GAGVSQSPRYKVTKRGQDVALRCDPISGHVSLYWYRQALGQGPEFLTYFNYEAQQDKSGLPNDRFSAERPEGSISTLTIQRTEQRDSAMYRCASSLAGGTIETQYFGPGTRLLVL.

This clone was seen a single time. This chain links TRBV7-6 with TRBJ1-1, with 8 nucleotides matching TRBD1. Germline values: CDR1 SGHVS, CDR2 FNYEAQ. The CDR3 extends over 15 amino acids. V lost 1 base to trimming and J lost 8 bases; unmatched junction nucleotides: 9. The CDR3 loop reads CASSLGQGALLEAFF. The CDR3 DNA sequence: TGTGCCAGCAGCTTAGGTCAGGGGGCCTTATTAGAAGCTTTCTTT.

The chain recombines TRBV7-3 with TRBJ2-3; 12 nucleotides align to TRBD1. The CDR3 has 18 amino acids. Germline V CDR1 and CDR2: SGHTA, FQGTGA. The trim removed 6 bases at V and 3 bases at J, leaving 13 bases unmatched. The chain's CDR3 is CASSRTTRDRGQTDTQYF. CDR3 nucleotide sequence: TGTGCCAGCAGTCGAACCACCCGGGACAGGGGGCAGACAGATACGCAGTATTTT.

CDR3 region: CASSVQGGGGYTF. CDR3 in DNA: TGTGCCAGTAGTGTTCAGGGAGGTGGTGGCTACACCTTC. This chain connects TRBV19 to TRBJ1-2, with D possibly matching TRBD1 (5 bases). Between the trimmed V and J ends, which lost 5 bases and 7 bases, there was a span of 14 bases. From germline, CDR1 is LNHDA and CDR2 SQIVND (reference sequence). The CDR3 sequence is 13 residues long.

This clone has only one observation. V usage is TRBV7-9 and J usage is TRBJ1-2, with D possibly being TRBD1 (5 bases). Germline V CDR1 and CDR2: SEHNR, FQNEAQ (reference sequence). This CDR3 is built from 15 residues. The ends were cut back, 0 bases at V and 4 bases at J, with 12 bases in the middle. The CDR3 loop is CASSLAGEGGYGYTF. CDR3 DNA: TGTGCCAGCAGCTTAGCGGGGGAGGGTGGCTATGGCTACACCTTC.

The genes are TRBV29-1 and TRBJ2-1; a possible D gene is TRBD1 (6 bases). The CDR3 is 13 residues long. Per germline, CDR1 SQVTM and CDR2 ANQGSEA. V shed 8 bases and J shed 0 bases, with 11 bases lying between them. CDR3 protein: CSTGQSSYNEQFF. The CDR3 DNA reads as TGCAGCACCGGACAGAGCTCCTACAATGAGCAGTTCTTC.

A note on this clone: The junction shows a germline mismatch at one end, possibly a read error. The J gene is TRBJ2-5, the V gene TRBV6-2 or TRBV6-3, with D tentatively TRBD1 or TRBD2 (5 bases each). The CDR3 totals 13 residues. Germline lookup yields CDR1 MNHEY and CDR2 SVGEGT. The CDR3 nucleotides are TGTGCCAGCAGGTACTCAGGGAGAGAGACCCAGTACTTC. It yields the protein CASRYSGRETQYF.

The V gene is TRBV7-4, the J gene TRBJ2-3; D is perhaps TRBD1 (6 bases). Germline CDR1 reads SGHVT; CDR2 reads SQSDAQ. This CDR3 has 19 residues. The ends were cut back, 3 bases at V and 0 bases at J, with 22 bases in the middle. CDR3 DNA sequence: TGTGCCAGCAGCTTTCCCTGGGGGCCCAAACGGTCTAGCACAGATACGCAGTATTTT. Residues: CASSFPWGPKRSSTDTQYF.

Written as DNA, the CDR3 is TGCGCCAGCAGCTTGACTAGCGGGGGGGGAGAGACCCAGTACTTC. The encoded protein is CASSLTSGGGETQYF. The J gene is TRBJ2-5, the V gene TRBV5-1; 13 bases match TRBD2. The CDR3 spans 15 residues. The junction had 1 base not matched to a gene; V was cut back by 1 base and J by 4 bases. Germline V gene sequence: CDR1 SGHRS, CDR2 YFSETQ.